The 12 T cell receptor beta chains reported below all come from one sample, sequenced in a study of beta chain features in type 1 diabetes. Regarding the study as a whole: A moderate, significant TCRB CDR3 shortening appeared in type 1 diabetes across four CD4+ subsets.

These receptors lack a known antigen. Of the isolated RNA, all was reverse transcribed, and so the sequenced material was expressed TCRB transcripts. Produced via immunoSEQ multiplex PCR; TCRdb's table is partial and in-frame only. The sample holds some 660,000 clones, about 14% seen once. Specimen: naive CD4+ T cells from blood. These receptors were collected from a man between 18 and 29 years old with type 1 diabetes.

The chain is built from TRBV27 and TRBJ1-5; D uncertain. Germline lookup yields CDR1 MNHEY and CDR2 SMNVEV (reference sequence). The V and J ends lost 8 bases and 2 bases respectively, with 13 bases between them. The CDR3 is 14 amino acids. The CDR3 DNA reads as TGTGCCAGCGGTCCGGGCCAGGGCAATCAGCCCCAGCATTTT. Translated, it gives CASGPGQGNQPQHF.

This clone was seen more than once but under ten times. This chain joins TRBV19 and TRBJ2-3; 14 bases align to TRBD2. CDR1 and CDR2 from the germline V gene are LNHDA and SQIVND (reference sequence). The CDR3 is 17 amino acids. The ends lost 4 bases at V and 7 bases at J; junction bases unmatched: 10. CDR3 loop: CASSTTTSGRAANTQYF. In DNA, the CDR3 is TGTGCCAGTAGTACGACGACTAGCGGGAGGGCCGCAAATACGCAGTATTTT.

In DNA form, the CDR3 reads TGTGCCAGCAAAGGGGTAACTAGCACAGATACGCAGTATTTT. Protein sequence: CASKGVTSTDTQYF. The V gene is TRBV2, the J gene TRBJ2-3; possibly TRBD1 for D (5 bases). V lost 7 bases, J lost 0 bases, and 11 bases lay in between. The CDR3 covers 14 residues. CDR1 is SNHLY, CDR2 FYNNEI, per germline.

This clone was observed a few times. V is TRBV6-5 and J is TRBJ2-7; possibly TRBD2 for D (6 bases). The germline V gene has CDR1 MNHEY and CDR2 SVGAGI. Trimming cost V 1 base and J 3 bases, with 16 bases left between them. CDR3 length equals 16 residues. CDR3 nucleotides: TGTGCCAGCAGTTACTTAGGAGGGCAGGGCAACTACGAGCAGTACTTC. Translation: CASSYLGGQGNYEQYF.

This sequence joins TRBV5-6 and TRBJ2-2, with 12 bases fitting TRBD2. Germline-derived CDR1 and CDR2 are SGHDT and YYEEEE. CDR3 length: 16 residues. J was trimmed by 6 bases and V by 1 base; bases with no gene match: 4. CDR3 loop: CASSLLAGGFAGELFF. The CDR3 DNA reads as TGTGCCAGCAGCTTGCTAGCGGGAGGGTTCGCCGGGGAGCTGTTTTTT.

This clone was counted only a few times. V gene TRBV5-1 combines with J gene TRBJ2-1, with TRBD1 matching over 7 bases. The CDR3 contains 15 residues. The V segment lost 4 bases and the J segment 9 bases; nucleotides outside the gene matches: 13. Germline CDR1 reads SGHRS; CDR2 reads YFSETQ. CDR3 protein: CASSLGGTQLGEQFF. The DNA of the CDR3 is TGCGCCAGCAGCCTAGGGGGCACGCAGTTAGGTGAGCAGTTCTTC.

The chain combines TRBV2 with TRBJ2-3, with 9 bases lining up with TRBD2. This CDR3 is built from 15 residues. The V segment lost 4 bases and the J segment 4 bases; nucleotides outside the gene matches: 6. The germline V gene has CDR1 SNHLY and CDR2 FYNNEI. For the CDR3, the DNA is TGTGCCAGCAGTGGGGGACTAGCAGTGGCAGATACGCAGTATTTT. Its protein product is CASSGGLAVADTQYF.

This clone was counted between two and nine times. This rearrangement joins TRBV10-3 to TRBJ2-5, with D perhaps given as TRBD1 or TRBD2 (5 bases each). The CDR3 has 15 residues. V was pared by 2 bases and J by 5 bases, with 15 bases between. The germline V gene has CDR1 ENHRY and CDR2 SYGVKD. Here the CDR3 DNA reads TGTGCCATCAGTGAGACGCAGGGAGTTGGGGAGACCCAGTACTTC. It translates to CAISETQGVGETQYF.

This clone has only a few counts. The rearrangement links TRBV30 to TRBJ2-7, with D possibly being TRBD2 (6 bases). Germline CDR1 reads GTSNPN; CDR2 reads SVGIG (reference sequence). Trimming shortened V by 3 bases and J by 6 bases, and 15 bases separated the two germline ends. The CDR3 spans 13 residues. CDR3 sequence reads: CAWRLSWGVEQYF. For the CDR3, the DNA is TGTGCCTGGAGACTTTCTTGGGGGGTCGAGCAGTACTTC. The entire variable domain, with the rest obtained from reference TRBV30 and TRBJ2-7, is as follows: SQTIHQWPATLVQPVGSPLSLECTVEGTSNPNLYWYRQAAGRGLQLLFYSVGIGQISSEVPQNLSASRPQDRQFILSSKKLLLSDSGFYLCAWRLSWGVEQYFGPGTRLTVT.

V gene TRBV5-1 combines with J gene TRBJ1-6; D gene uncertain. The germline V gene has CDR1 SGHRS and CDR2 YFSETQ. V was clipped by 0 bases and J by 6 bases, with 7 bases between them. The CDR3 sequence is 14 residues long. The chain's CDR3 is CASSLGEGNSPLHF. The CDR3 nucleotides read TGCGCCAGCAGCTTGGGTGAGGGTAATTCACCCCTCCACTTT.

About this clone: Other DNA sequences in this specimen translate into the identical CDR3. The chain links TRBV30 to TRBJ2-5; D perhaps matches TRBD1 (6 bases). Germline V gene sequence: CDR1 GTSNPN, CDR2 SVGIG (reference sequence). The CDR3 totals 13 residues. V lost 2 bases to trimming and J lost 1 base, with 8 bases between them. CDR3 coding DNA: TGTGCCTGGAGTCCGGACAGCCAAGAGACCCAGTACTTC. It yields the protein CAWSPDSQETQYF.

The table lists this clone with a few counts. The J gene is TRBJ1-1, the V gene TRBV29-1; 11 bases agree with TRBD1. The CDR3 runs 13 residues. V was pared by 2 bases and J by 10 bases, with 6 bases of the junction left unmatched. The germline CDR1 and CDR2 sequences are SQVTM and ANQGSEA. DNA for the CDR3: TGCAGCGTTGAACAGGGACAGGGGGATCGAGCTTTCTTT. Translated, it gives CSVEQGQGDRAFF.